The present T cell receptor beta chain was sequenced within a study of blood T cells in healthy people across ages. The second PCR ran roughly 6 to 11 cycles with a sample-barcoded 5' primer and J-beta primers. One entry per CDR3 protein, called by TCRdb with MiXCR from the 5' RACE reads. The profile shows fewer than 700,000 distinct CDR3 sequences, 40% to 45% of them singletons. This clonotype was found a few times. This TCR was sampled from an elderly man in good health. The sequencing sample was made of blood.

The CDR3 DNA reads as TGTGCCAGCAGTTACTCGAGGGGGCATGGCTACACCTTC. Amino acids: CASSYSRGHGYTF. J is TRBJ1-2 and V is TRBV6-5, with 7 bases aligning to TRBD1. This CDR3 comprises 13 residues. J lost 6 bases, V lost 0 bases, and 1 base had no gene match. Looked up from germline, CDR1 is MNHEY and CDR2 is SVGAGI.